This TCR beta chain was sequenced for a study of cytomegalovirus exposure and HLA in healthy donors. Each donor was nominally healthy when sampled (though unrecorded immune exposures were likely). This clone was detected once. The antigen remains unidentified. Regarding the study as a whole: A later analysis found most CMV-associated TCR beta chains apparently HLA-restricted. The authors enumerated roughly 180 TCR beta chains as linked to cytomegalovirus.

V shed 4 bases and J 5 bases; nucleotides not matched to a gene: 8. The germline V gene has CDR1 SGHRS and CDR2 YFSETQ. The CDR3 has 15 residues. The PCR was carried out with 60 Vbeta primers and 13 Jbeta primers. Libraries were prepared by immunoSEQ multiplex PCR; TCRdb keeps only in-frame clonotypes and omits some of them. The table includes 150,000 to 200,000 clones, roughly four fifths detected once. The sample taken for sequencing was PBMCs. This chain connects TRBV5-1 to TRBJ2-3, with 9 bases fitting TRBD2. The sequence came from a woman in her 30s in good health and CMV-seropositive. DNA for the CDR3: TGCGCCAGCAGCCCCGGGATAGCGGGGGTAGATACGCAGTATTTT. It encodes CASSPGIAGVDTQYF.